Included here is one T cell receptor (beta chain) sequence, with context. The antigen remains unidentified. The CDR3 runs to 17 residues. The germline CDR1 and CDR2 sequences are LNHDA and SQIVND (reference sequence). With 6 bases removed from V and 2 bases from J, the gap between germline ends came to 23 bases. Deep level was the assay's run setting. TCRdb keeps only in-frame clones here, not all; method: immunoSEQ multiplex PCR. This repertoire shows some 1,600,000 clones, nearly 99% found once; its top ten account for roughly 0.45%. The entry originates in a study of shared clonotypes between healthy human individuals. Study conclusions and caveats: Non-shared clonotypes had lower generation probabilities than those shared by all four donors. Compared with memory subsets, naive subsets generally had larger estimated richness.

Sequencing was carried out using naive CD4+ T cells sorted from blood. As to subset: CD45RA+ positively selected. V gene TRBV19 combines with J gene TRBJ2-7, with D possibly TRBD2 on 6 matching bases. This TCR was sampled from a man under 40 in good health. CDR3 amino acids: CASSRGGMESGPYEQYF. CDR3 coding DNA: TGTGCCAGTAGCCGAGGAGGGATGGAAAGCGGGCCCTACGAGCAGTACTTC.